One sample yielded the 5 T cell receptor beta chains listed below, sequenced in a study of graft-versus-host responses after intestinal transplantation. Profiling relied on immunoSEQ multiplex PCR, and the TCRdb table lists in-frame clones only, not all of them. The sample yields 90,000 to 95,000 clones, roughly 91% seen once. Their antigens are not known. The sample consisted of unstimulated CD8+ T cells sorted from spleen or lymph node cells, taken before intestinal transplant. These receptors all come from a human donor who received an intestinal transplant.

The V call is TRBV7-2, the J call TRBJ2-1, with TRBD2 identical over 9 bases. Germline loops: CDR1 SGHTA, CDR2 FQGNSA. Trimming removed 5 bases from V and 7 bases from J; junction bases left unmatched: 9. There are 15 residues in the CDR3. CDR3 loop: CASSPRTSEYNEQFF. CDR3 in DNA: TGTGCCAGCAGCCCAAGGACTAGCGAGTATAATGAGCAGTTCTTC.

The chain joins TRBV5-1 to TRBJ1-1, with D possibly TRBD1 on 6 matching bases. The CDR3 loop spans 13 amino acids. V lost 7 bases, J lost 5 bases, and 15 bases lay in between. CDR1 and CDR2 from the germline V gene are SGHRS and YFSETQ. In DNA, the CDR3 is TGCGCCAGCTGGGGGGGGCGGGGGACTGAAGCTTTCTTT. It specifies CASWGGRGTEAFF.

V gene TRBV27 combines with J gene TRBJ1-1, with D perhaps matching TRBD1 (5 bases). V lost 11 bases and J lost 0, with 10 bases in between. This CDR3 has 12 residues. Germline values: CDR1 MNHEY, CDR2 SMNVEV (reference sequence). The CDR3 DNA reads as TGTGCCGTTGGACACTTGAACACTGAAGCTTTCTTT. This gives the protein CAVGHLNTEAFF.

Concerning this clone: A read error may account for a junction end that differs from germline. The V call is TRBV4-1, the J call TRBJ2-7, with 9 bases identical to TRBD1. This CDR3 contains 16 residues. CDR1 and CDR2 (germline): MGHRA, YSYEKL. CDR3 loop: CASSQGTGGEAYEQCF. Written as DNA, the CDR3 is TGCGCCAGCAGCCAGGGTACAGGGGGCGAAGCCTACGAGCAGTGCTTC.

This chain connects TRBV12-5 to TRBJ1-1; D gene unclear. The CDR3 has 14 residues. Trimming removed 1 base from V and 3 bases from J, with 9 bases in between. Germline CDR1 and CDR2: LGHNT and FRNRAP. This CDR3 reads CASGLGGGYTEAFF. In DNA form, the CDR3 reads TGTGCTAGTGGTTTGGGGGGAGGGTACACTGAAGCTTTCTTT.